This T cell receptor beta chain was observed in a study of shared clonotypes between healthy human individuals. Study results and limitations: The small donor group covered limited genetic and exposure diversity. Compared with clonotypes that all four donors shared, non-shared clonotypes had lower generation probabilities.

In the case of this clone: Its antigen is undetermined.

CDR1 SGHTA and CDR2 FQGTGA come from the germline V gene. The CDR3 loop spans 16 amino acids. After removal of 5 bases from V and 8 bases from J, the junction contained 15 bases not matched to a gene. Libraries were prepared by immunoSEQ multiplex PCR; TCRdb keeps only in-frame clonotypes and omits some of them. In the table there are just under 350,000 clones, about 73% of which are singletons. This sequence joins TRBV7-3 and TRBJ2-1, with 7 bases fitting TRBD2. Sample: memory CD4+ T cells sorted from blood. Subset of the sample: CD45RA-negative fraction. This clonotype originated in a man aged 25 to 40 in good health. In DNA form, the CDR3 reads TGTGCCAGCAGCCAAGCCGCGGGAGCGGGACTACATGAGCAGTTCTTC. Its translation is CASSQAAGAGLHEQFF.